The 32 T cell receptor beta chains listed next were all sequenced from one sample in a study of T cells after posttransplantation cyclophosphamide. Produced via immunoSEQ multiplex PCR; TCRdb's table is partial and in-frame only. There are 30,000 to 35,000 clones in the sample, none observed a single time. Sample: PBMCs. The receptors come from a woman younger than 45 in good health and a related stem cell transplant donor.

This sequence joins TRBV9 and TRBJ2-5, with TRBD2 as a possible D gene (7 bases). The germline V gene has CDR1 SGDLS and CDR2 YYNGEE. Trimming removed 0 bases at V and 12 bases at J, with 15 bases between. The CDR3 runs 13 residues. This CDR3 reads CASSVGSGGPKYF. DNA of the CDR3: TGTGCCAGCAGCGTAGGTTCCGGGGGGCCCAAGTACTTC.

This clone was detected a few times. This sequence joins TRBV28 and TRBJ2-3, with 15 bases lining up with TRBD2. The germline V gene encodes CDR1 MDHEN and CDR2 SYDVKM. CDR3 length equals 17 residues. V lost 6 bases, J lost 7 bases, and 11 bases stayed unmatched. CDR3 sequence: CASRPWTSGGGGNTQYF. CDR3 nucleotide sequence: TGTGCCAGCAGGCCCTGGACTAGCGGGGGGGGCGGGAATACGCAGTATTTT.

This clone was seen a few times. This chain links TRBV18 with TRBJ2-5; D is possibly TRBD2 (6 bases). There are 14 residues in the CDR3. The germline V and J ends were trimmed by 2 bases and 4 bases, with 11 bases remaining between them. Germline assignment: CDR1 KGHSH and CDR2 LQKENI. The CDR3 DNA is TGTGCCAGCTCACCAGGGCGGGGAGGAGAGACCCAGTACTTC. Protein product: CASSPGRGGETQYF.

Only a few counts were recorded for this clone. The chain employs TRBV9 and TRBJ1-5, with 11 bases aligning to TRBD1. CDR1 and CDR2 from the germline V gene are SGDLS and YYNGEE. The CDR3 extends over 15 amino acids. J lost 6 bases, V lost 3 bases, and 5 bases had no gene match. CDR3 DNA sequence: TGTGCCAGCAGCGACGGACAGGGGGCGGGTCAGCCCCAGCATTTT. Protein product: CASSDGQGAGQPQHF.

This clone has ten or more counts. This chain links TRBV19 with TRBJ2-1; D possibly corresponds to TRBD2 (7 bases). The CDR3 totals 15 residues. Germline V gene lookup returns CDR1 LNHDA and CDR2 SQIVND (reference sequence). The V end lost 3 bases, the J end lost 4 bases, and 13 bases lay between the germline ends. Written as DNA, the CDR3 is TGTGCCAGTAGTATCTTAGGGGGGGGATACAATGAGCAGTTCTTC. Its protein product is CASSILGGGYNEQFF.

Many counts were recorded for this clone. The V and J genes are TRBV12-5 and TRBJ1-4; weak D call: TRBD1 (6 bases). Germline CDR1 reads LGHNT; CDR2 reads FRNRAP. The ends were cut back, 4 bases at V and 5 bases at J, with 11 bases in the middle. The CDR3 length is 14 residues. The DNA for the CDR3 is TGTGCTAGTGGTTCAGGACAGTTAAATGAAAAACTGTTTTTT. It specifies CASGSGQLNEKLFF.

In this sample, this clone turned up many times. J is TRBJ1-6 and V is TRBV10-3; D is perhaps TRBD1 (5 bases). Trimming cost V 11 bases and J 5 bases, with 13 bases left between them. Germline-derived CDR1 and CDR2 are ENHRY and SYGVKD. This CDR3 region has 13 residues. Here the CDR3 reads CAVSGTNNSPLHF. The CDR3 bases are TGTGCCGTCTCCGGGACTAATAATTCACCCCTCCACTTT.

This clone was found many times. The genes are TRBV11-3 and TRBJ2-7, with TRBD1 identical over 7 bases. CDR3 length: 14 residues. Germline V CDR1 and CDR2: SGHNT, YENEEA. This CDR3 is CASRTTGLDYEQYF. Here the CDR3 DNA reads TGTGCAAGTCGCACGACAGGGCTGGACTACGAGCAGTACTTC.

In nucleotides, the CDR3 is TGTGCCAGCAGCTTAGTCGGGGGAGACTATGGCTACACCTTC. It is translated as CASSLVGGDYGYTF. The chain links TRBV7-2 to TRBJ1-2, with D perhaps TRBD1 (5 bases). Trimming took 1 base from V and 3 from J, leaving 9 bases between them. From germline, CDR1 is SGHTA and CDR2 FQGNSA. The CDR3 totals 14 residues.

This clone came up many times. The CDR3 DNA is TGTGCCAGCTCACCATTACGCGACAGTTCTTCTGGTGAAGCTTTCTTT. Its protein is CASSPLRDSSSGEAFF. The chain has TRBV18 and TRBJ1-1, with D possibly TRBD1 on 5 matching bases. Trimming took 2 bases from V and 7 from J, leaving 20 bases between them. Per germline, CDR1 KGHSH and CDR2 LQKENI. CDR3 length: 16 amino acids.

The table lists this clone with a few counts. V is TRBV7-6 and J is TRBJ2-2; 7 nucleotides agree with TRBD1. The CDR3 sequence is 15 residues long. Losses at the gene ends were 1 base for V and 4 bases for J; bases not matched to a gene: 3. Germline values: CDR1 SGHVS, CDR2 FNYEAQ. The CDR3 DNA follows: TGTGCCAGCAGCTTAGGAACAGGGGTCACCGGGGAGCTGTTTTTT. It translates to CASSLGTGVTGELFF.

Many counts were recorded for this clone. The chain is built from TRBV14 and TRBJ2-1; TRBD2 matches at 10 bases. Germline assignment: CDR1 SGHDN and CDR2 FVKESK. J was trimmed by 4 bases and V by 3 bases; bases with no gene match: 3. The CDR3 covers 15 residues. As DNA, the CDR3 is TGTGCCAGCAGCCATAGCGGGGGGCGATACAATGAGCAGTTCTTC. It translates to CASSHSGGRYNEQFF.

In its sample, this clone was seen a few times. The chain has TRBV28 and TRBJ2-3; 8 bases align to TRBD1. V lost 3 bases, J lost 0 bases, and 2 bases stayed unmatched. Germline V gives CDR1 MDHEN, CDR2 SYDVKM. The CDR3 spans 15 residues. The DNA for the CDR3 is TGTGCCAGCAGTTTCGGACAGGGTAGCACAGATACGCAGTATTTT. Translation gives CASSFGQGSTDTQYF.

This clone was observed at least ten times. The J gene is TRBJ2-1, the V gene TRBV5-6, with D possibly matching TRBD2 (7 bases). Germline V gives CDR1 SGHDT, CDR2 YYEEEE. This CDR3 is 14 amino acids long. Trimming shortened V by 0 bases and J by 6 bases, and 10 bases separated the two germline ends. The CDR3 region is CASSLGAGANEQFF. CDR3 DNA sequence: TGTGCCAGCAGCTTGGGGGCGGGGGCCAATGAGCAGTTCTTC.

This clone was recorded at least ten times. The rearrangement uses TRBV6-6 and TRBJ1-5; unclear D gene. The germline V gene encodes CDR1 MNHNY and CDR2 SVGAGI (reference sequence). V lost 6 bases and J lost 7, with 16 bases in between. The CDR3 totals 14 residues. CDR3 sequence reads: CASRLLGSEQPQHF. As DNA, the CDR3 is TGTGCCAGCAGACTGTTAGGGTCCGAGCAGCCCCAGCATTTT.

The sample holds many counts of this clone. The V call is TRBV5-1, the J call TRBJ2-7; unclear D gene. The CDR3 spans 13 residues. V lost 7 bases and J lost 0, with 11 bases in between. CDR1 is SGHRS and CDR2 is YFSETQ in the germline V gene. CDR3 loop: CASSSSSSYEQYF. Written as DNA, the CDR3 is TGCGCCAGCTCCAGTTCCAGCTCCTACGAGCAGTACTTC.

This chain uses TRBV6-1 with TRBJ1-5; tentatively, D is TRBD1 (6 bases). This CDR3 has 20 residues. CDR1 and CDR2 (germline): MNHNS, SASEGT. V lost 2 bases and J lost 3, with 26 bases in between. The CDR3 DNA follows: TGTGCCAGCAGTGAATTGGGAGGGGGGGTGTTTCGGGGGGACAATCAGCCCCAGCATTTT. Encoded protein: CASSELGGGVFRGDNQPQHF.

This clone was detected many times. The chain joins TRBV6-4 to TRBJ2-1; 8 nucleotides match TRBD1. The V gene's germline CDR1 is MRHNA and CDR2 SNTAGT. CDR3 size: 15 residues. V shed 0 bases and J 8 bases; nucleotides not matched to a gene: 6. The CDR3 loop is CASSDSWTGIDEQFF. CDR3 DNA sequence: TGTGCCAGCAGTGACTCGTGGACAGGGATTGATGAGCAGTTCTTC.

A few counts support this clone. This chain links TRBV19 with TRBJ1-5; 7 bases fit TRBD1. V lost 5 bases and J lost 0; bases outside the gene matches: 7. Germline V gives CDR1 LNHDA, CDR2 SQIVND (reference sequence). The CDR3 has 16 residues. CDR3 region: CASSLGTAYSNQPQHF. CDR3 nucleotides: TGTGCCAGTAGTTTGGGGACAGCCTATAGCAATCAGCCCCAGCATTTT. Filled out from reference TRBV19 and TRBJ1-5, the complete variable domain reads DGGITQSPKYLFRKEGQNVTLSCEQNLNHDAMYWYRQDPGQGLRLIYYSQIVNDFQKGDIAEGYSVSREKKESFPLTVTSAQKNPTAFYLCASSLGTAYSNQPQHFGDGTRLSIL.

The chain recombines TRBV7-3 with TRBJ2-2; weak D call: TRBD1 (6 bases). The CDR3 runs to 16 residues. The ends were cut back, 7 bases at V and 1 base at J, with 16 bases in the middle. From germline, CDR1 is SGHTA and CDR2 FQGTGA. The CDR3 loop is CASTPGTLGNTGELFF. The CDR3 region has the DNA TGTGCCAGCACCCCCGGGACACTAGGGAACACCGGGGAGCTGTTTTTT.

This clone was seen ten or more times. The chain combines TRBV12-3 or TRBV12-4 with TRBJ1-1, with 9 nucleotides matching TRBD1. V lost 2 bases, J lost 8 bases, and 12 bases stayed unmatched. The CDR3 consists of 16 residues. CDR3 region: CASSLLVLTGGGEAFF. DNA of the CDR3: TGTGCCAGCAGTTTACTAGTCCTGACAGGGGGTGGGGAAGCTTTCTTT.

This clone came up many times. The V gene is TRBV7-2, the J gene TRBJ1-5; D is ambiguous. This CDR3 region has 14 residues. Germline V gene sequence: CDR1 SGHTA, CDR2 FQGNSA. V lost 0 bases and J 5 bases, leaving 8 bases between the germline ends. The CDR3 nucleotides are TGTGCCAGCAGCTTAGCGGCCCGTCATCAGCCCCAGCATTTT. It is translated as CASSLAARHQPQHF.

This clone occurred many times. V is TRBV24-1 and J is TRBJ2-1; 8 bases map to TRBD2. This CDR3 contains 17 residues. Germline assignment: CDR1 KGHDR and CDR2 SFDVKD. Germline trimming cut 0 bases from V and 2 bases from J; bases unmatched to any gene: 5. The DNA for the CDR3 is TGTGCCACCAGTGATTTGCAAGTGCGGGGGGCCTACAATGAGCAGTTCTTC. This gives the protein CATSDLQVRGAYNEQFF.

This clone was detected ten times or more. The chain uses TRBV6-5 and TRBJ2-1; D is undetermined. This CDR3 spans 15 amino acids. V lost 4 bases, J lost 6 bases, and 16 bases lay in between. Germline V lookup: CDR1 MNHEY, CDR2 SVGAGI. The CDR3 DNA sequence: TGTGCCAGCAGTTCCTTTCCTACTCCGGGCAATGAGCAGTTCTTC. Its protein is CASSSFPTPGNEQFF.

This clone was detected many times. The rearrangement joins TRBV28 to TRBJ2-1; D is possibly TRBD2 (6 bases). Trimming took 5 bases from V and 0 from J, leaving 8 bases between them. CDR3 length: 14 residues. Germline CDR1 is MDHEN and CDR2 is SYDVKM. CDR3 nucleotide sequence: TGTGCCAGCAGTAGGGGAGGCTCCTACAATGAGCAGTTCTTC. As protein: CASSRGGSYNEQFF.

Many counts were recorded for this clone. The V call is TRBV28, the J call TRBJ1-6; 8 positions agree with TRBD1. V shed 6 bases and J 4 bases; nucleotides not matched to a gene: 8. Germline lookup yields CDR1 MDHEN and CDR2 SYDVKM. The CDR3 is 16 residues long. The CDR3 DNA reads TGTGCCAGCAGACACAGGGGGTTGGAGTATAATTCACCCCTCCACTTT. Translation: CASRHRGLEYNSPLHF.

This clone was seen a few times. The chain is built from TRBV20-1 and TRBJ1-2; D is unclear. This CDR3 contains 11 residues. The V gene lost 7 bases and the J gene lost 2 bases, with 8 bases spanning the gap. The germline V gene has CDR1 DFQATT and CDR2 SNEGSKA (reference sequence). Here the CDR3 DNA reads TGCAGTGTCGCCGGGAACTATGGCTACACCTTC. Protein: CSVAGNYGYTF.

The sample holds many counts of this clone. The rearrangement uses TRBV5-1 and TRBJ1-1; 7 bases align to TRBD1. Losses at the gene ends were 2 bases for V and 5 bases for J; bases not matched to a gene: 6. There are 14 residues in the CDR3. The V gene's germline CDR1 is SGHRS and CDR2 YFSETQ. CDR3 DNA: TGCGCCAGCAGCTTAGGGCAGGGGGAGACTGAAGCTTTCTTT. Protein product: CASSLGQGETEAFF. The whole variable domain, filled in from reference TRBV5-1 and TRBJ1-1, reads KAGVTQTPRYLIKTRGQQVTLSCSPISGHRSVSWYQQTPGQGLQFLFEYFSETQRNKGNFPGRFSGRQFSNSRSEMNVSTLELGDSALYLCASSLGQGETEAFFGQGTRLTVV.

There are many counts of this clone. The chain is built from TRBV6-4 and TRBJ2-3; perhaps TRBD1 as D (5 bases). In germline, CDR1 is MRHNA, CDR2 SNTAGT. This CDR3 is built from 14 residues. Deletions cut 0 bases from V and 4 bases from J, with 8 bases between. The CDR3 region is CASSDSQGSDTQYF. The CDR3 region has the DNA TGTGCCAGCAGTGACTCGCAGGGTTCAGATACGCAGTATTTT.

The sample holds many counts of this clone. CDR3: CASRSGTGNQPQHF. The CDR3, as DNA: TGTGCCAGCCGAAGCGGGACAGGGAATCAGCCCCAGCATTTT. The rearrangement joins TRBV6-6 to TRBJ1-5, with TRBD1 identical over 9 bases. Germline CDR1 reads MNHNY; CDR2 reads SVGAGI (reference sequence). Trimming removed 8 bases from V and 4 bases from J; junction bases left unmatched: 6. The CDR3 contains 14 residues.

In this sample, this clone turned up many times. The chain employs TRBV4-3 and TRBJ2-2, with 9 bases identical to TRBD1. CDR3 length: 18 amino acids. Unmatched junction bases numbered 8, after V lost 0 bases and J lost 3 bases. Germline V gene lookup returns CDR1 LGHNA and CDR2 YSLEER. CDR3 bases: TGCGCCAGCAGCCAAGAGCCGTCCCGGGACAGGGACACCGGGGAGCTGTTTTTT. This gives the protein CASSQEPSRDRDTGELFF.

The rearrangement uses TRBV15 and TRBJ2-5; D may be TRBD2 (6 bases). With 5 bases removed from V and 4 bases from J, the gap between germline ends came to 20 bases. CDR1 is LNHNV and CDR2 is YYDKDF in the germline V gene (reference sequence). The CDR3 length is 16 residues. The CDR3 coding sequence is TGTGCCACCAGCCGAAGGACGGGGACTGCAGGAGAGACCCAGTACTTC. Translation: CATSRRTGTAGETQYF.